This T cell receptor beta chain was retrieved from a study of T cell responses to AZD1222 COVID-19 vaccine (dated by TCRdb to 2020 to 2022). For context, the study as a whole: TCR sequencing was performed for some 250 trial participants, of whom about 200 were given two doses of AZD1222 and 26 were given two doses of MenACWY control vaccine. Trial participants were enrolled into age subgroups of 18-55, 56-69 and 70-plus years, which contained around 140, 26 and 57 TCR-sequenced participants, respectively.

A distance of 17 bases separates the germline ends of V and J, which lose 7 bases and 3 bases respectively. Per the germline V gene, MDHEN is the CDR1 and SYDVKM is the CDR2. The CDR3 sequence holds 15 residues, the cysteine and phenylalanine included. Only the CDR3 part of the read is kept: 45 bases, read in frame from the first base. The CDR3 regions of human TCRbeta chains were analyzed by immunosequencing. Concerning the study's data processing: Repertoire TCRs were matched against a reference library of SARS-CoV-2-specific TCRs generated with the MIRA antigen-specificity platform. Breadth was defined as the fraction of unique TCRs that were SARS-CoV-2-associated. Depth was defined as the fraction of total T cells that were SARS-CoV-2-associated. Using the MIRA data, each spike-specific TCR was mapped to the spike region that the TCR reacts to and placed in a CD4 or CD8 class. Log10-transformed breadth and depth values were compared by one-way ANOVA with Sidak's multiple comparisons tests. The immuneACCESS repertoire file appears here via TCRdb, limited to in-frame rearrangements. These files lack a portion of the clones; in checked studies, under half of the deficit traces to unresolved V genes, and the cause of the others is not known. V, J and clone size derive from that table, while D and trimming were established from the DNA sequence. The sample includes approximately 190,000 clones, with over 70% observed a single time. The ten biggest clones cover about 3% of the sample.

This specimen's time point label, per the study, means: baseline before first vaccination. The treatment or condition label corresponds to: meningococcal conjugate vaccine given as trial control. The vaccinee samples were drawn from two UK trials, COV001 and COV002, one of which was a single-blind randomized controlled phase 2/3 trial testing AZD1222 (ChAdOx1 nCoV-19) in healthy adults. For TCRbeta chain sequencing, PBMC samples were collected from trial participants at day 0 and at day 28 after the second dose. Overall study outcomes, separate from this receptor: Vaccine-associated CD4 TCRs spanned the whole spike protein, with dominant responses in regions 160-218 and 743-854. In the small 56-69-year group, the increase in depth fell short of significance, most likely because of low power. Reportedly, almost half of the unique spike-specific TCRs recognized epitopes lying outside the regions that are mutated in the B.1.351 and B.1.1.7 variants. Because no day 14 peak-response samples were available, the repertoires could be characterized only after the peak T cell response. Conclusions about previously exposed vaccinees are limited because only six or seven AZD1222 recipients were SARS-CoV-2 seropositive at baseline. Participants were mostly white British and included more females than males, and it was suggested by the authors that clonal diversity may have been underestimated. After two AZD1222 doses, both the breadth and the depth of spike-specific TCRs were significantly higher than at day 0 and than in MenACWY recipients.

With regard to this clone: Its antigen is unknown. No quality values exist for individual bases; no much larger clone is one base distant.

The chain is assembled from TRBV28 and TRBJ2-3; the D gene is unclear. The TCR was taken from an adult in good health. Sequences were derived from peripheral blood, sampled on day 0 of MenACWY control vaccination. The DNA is TGTGCCAGCATCCCGGTTGGGGAAAAAACAGATACGCAGTATTTT. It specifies CASIPVGEKTDTQYF.